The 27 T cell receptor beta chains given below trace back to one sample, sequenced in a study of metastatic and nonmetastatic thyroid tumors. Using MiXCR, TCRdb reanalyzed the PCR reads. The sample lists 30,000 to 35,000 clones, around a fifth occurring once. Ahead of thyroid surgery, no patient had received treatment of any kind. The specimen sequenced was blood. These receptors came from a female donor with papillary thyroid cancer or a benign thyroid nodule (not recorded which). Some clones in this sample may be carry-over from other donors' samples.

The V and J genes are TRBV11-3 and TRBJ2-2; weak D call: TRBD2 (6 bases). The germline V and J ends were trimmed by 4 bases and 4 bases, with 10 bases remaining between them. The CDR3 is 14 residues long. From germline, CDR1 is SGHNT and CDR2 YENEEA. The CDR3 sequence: CASSSGVATGELFF. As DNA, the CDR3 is TGTGCCAGCAGCTCGGGAGTTGCCACCGGGGAGCTGTTTTTT.

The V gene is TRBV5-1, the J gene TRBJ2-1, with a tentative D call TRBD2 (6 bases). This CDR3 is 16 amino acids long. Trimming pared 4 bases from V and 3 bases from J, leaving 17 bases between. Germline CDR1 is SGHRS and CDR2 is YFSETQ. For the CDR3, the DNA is TGCGCCAGCAGCCCTGCGGGAAGCGGGCGCTACAATGAGCAGTTCTTC. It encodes CASSPAGSGRYNEQFF.

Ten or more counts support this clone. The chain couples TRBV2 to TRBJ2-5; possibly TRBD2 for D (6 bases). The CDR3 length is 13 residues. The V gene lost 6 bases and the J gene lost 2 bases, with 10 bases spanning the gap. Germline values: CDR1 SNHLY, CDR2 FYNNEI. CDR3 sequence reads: CASSRDFQETQYF. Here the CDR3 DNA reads TGTGCCAGCAGCCGGGACTTTCAAGAGACCCAGTACTTC.

The CDR3 region is CASSSLRELDEQYF. The CDR3 DNA reads TGTGCCAGCAGTTCGCTGAGAGAGCTTGACGAGCAGTACTTC. The chain uses TRBV28 and TRBJ2-7; D ambiguous. The CDR3 has 14 amino acids. The germline V gene encodes CDR1 MDHEN and CDR2 SYDVKM. V was shortened by 4 bases and J by 5 bases, with 15 bases between the two germline ends. Full variable domain (remainder filled in from reference TRBV28 and TRBJ2-7): DVKVTQSSRYLVKRTGEKVFLECVQDMDHENMFWYRQDPGLGLRLIYFSYDVKMKEKGDIPEGYSVSREKKERFSLILESASTNQTSMYLCASSSLRELDEQYFGPGTRLTVT.

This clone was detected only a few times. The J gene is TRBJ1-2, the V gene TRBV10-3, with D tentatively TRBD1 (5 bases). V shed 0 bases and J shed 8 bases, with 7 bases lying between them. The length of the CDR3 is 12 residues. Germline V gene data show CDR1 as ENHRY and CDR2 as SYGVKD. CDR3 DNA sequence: TGTGCCATCAGTGAGTCGCAGGGAGGCTACACCTTC. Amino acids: CAISESQGGYTF.

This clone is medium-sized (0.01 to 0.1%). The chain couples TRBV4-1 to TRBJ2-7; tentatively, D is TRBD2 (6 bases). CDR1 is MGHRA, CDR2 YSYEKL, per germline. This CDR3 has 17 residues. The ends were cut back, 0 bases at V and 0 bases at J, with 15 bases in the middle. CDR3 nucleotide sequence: TGCGCCAGCAGCCAAGATAGGGGAGGCGGACTCTCCTACGAGCAGTACTTC. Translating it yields CASSQDRGGGLSYEQYF.

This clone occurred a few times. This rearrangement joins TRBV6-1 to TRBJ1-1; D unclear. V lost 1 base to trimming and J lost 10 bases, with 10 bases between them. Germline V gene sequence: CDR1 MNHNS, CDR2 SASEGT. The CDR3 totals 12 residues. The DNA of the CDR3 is TGTGCCAGCAGTGAAGGCAGGTGGTCAGCTTTCTTT. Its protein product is CASSEGRWSAFF.

The CDR3 region is CASIPSGRARGTTDTQYF. In DNA, the CDR3 is TGTGCCAGCATACCTAGCGGGAGGGCAAGGGGAACGACAGATACGCAGTATTTT. The gene calls are TRBV28 and TRBJ2-3, with 12 bases identical to TRBD2. The CDR3 loop spans 18 amino acids. The junction had 14 bases not matched to a gene; V was cut back by 7 bases and J by 3 bases. Germline V lookup: CDR1 MDHEN, CDR2 SYDVKM.

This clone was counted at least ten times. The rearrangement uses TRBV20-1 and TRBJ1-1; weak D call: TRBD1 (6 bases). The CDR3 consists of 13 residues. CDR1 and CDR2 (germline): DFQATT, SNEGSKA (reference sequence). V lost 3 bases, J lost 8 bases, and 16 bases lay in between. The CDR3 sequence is CSARQGLLREAFF. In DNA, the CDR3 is TGCAGTGCTAGGCAGGGGCTCCTTAGGGAAGCTTTCTTT.

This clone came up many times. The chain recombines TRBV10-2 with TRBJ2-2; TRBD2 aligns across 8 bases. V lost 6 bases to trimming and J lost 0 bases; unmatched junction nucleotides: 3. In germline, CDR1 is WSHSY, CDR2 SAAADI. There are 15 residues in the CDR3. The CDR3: CASSTSGSNTGELFF. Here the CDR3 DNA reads TGCGCCAGCAGCACTAGCGGATCGAACACCGGGGAGCTGTTTTTT.

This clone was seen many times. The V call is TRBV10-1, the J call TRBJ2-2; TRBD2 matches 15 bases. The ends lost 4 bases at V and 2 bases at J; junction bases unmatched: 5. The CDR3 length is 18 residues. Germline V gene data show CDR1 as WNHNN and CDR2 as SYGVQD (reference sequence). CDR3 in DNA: TGCGCCAGCAGTGCGAGGACTAGCGGGAGGGCCAACACCGGGGAGCTGTTTTTT. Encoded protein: CASSARTSGRANTGELFF.

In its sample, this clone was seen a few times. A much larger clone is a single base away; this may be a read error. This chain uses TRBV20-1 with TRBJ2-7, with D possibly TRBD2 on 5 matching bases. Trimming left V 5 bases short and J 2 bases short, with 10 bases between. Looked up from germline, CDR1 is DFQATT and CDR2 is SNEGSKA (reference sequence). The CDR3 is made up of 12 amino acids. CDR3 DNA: TGCAGTGCTGGACGGGGAGCCTACGAGCAGTACTTC. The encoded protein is CSAGRGAYEQYF.

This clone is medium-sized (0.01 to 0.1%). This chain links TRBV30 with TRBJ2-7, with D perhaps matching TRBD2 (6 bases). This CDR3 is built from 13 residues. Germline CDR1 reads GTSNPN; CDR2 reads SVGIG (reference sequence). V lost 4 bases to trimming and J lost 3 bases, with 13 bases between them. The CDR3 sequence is CAWTRDSFYEQYF. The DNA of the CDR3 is TGTGCCTGGACCCGGGACTCGTTCTACGAGCAGTACTTC.

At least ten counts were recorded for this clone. The chain's CDR3 is CATGQQNTEAFF. The CDR3 nucleotides read TGTGCCACGGGACAGCAGAACACTGAAGCTTTCTTT. The chain couples TRBV19 to TRBJ1-1; 7 bases fit TRBD1. The germline V gene has CDR1 LNHDA and CDR2 SQIVND (reference sequence). Losses at the gene ends were 10 bases for V and 1 base for J; bases not matched to a gene: 3. The CDR3 spans 12 residues.

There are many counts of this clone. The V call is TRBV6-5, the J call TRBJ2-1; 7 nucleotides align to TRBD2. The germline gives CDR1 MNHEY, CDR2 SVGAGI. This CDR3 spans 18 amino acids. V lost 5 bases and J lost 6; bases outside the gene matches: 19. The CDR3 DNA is TGTGCCAGCAGTCCCCCAAGTGGCCGGCGGGGGAGAGTCAATGAGCAGTTCTTC. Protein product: CASSPPSGRRGRVNEQFF.

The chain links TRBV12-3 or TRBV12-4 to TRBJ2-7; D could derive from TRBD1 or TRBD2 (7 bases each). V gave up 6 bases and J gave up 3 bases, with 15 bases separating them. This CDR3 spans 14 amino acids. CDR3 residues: CASSSTGRVYEQYF. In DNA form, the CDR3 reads TGTGCCAGCAGCTCGACAGGGAGGGTCTACGAGCAGTACTTC.

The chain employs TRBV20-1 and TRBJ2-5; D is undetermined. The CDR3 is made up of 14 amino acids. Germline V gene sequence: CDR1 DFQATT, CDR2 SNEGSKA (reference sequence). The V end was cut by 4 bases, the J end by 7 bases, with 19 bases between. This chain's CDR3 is CSAKMTHRYGTQYF. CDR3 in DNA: TGCAGTGCTAAAATGACACATAGGTACGGGACCCAGTACTTC.

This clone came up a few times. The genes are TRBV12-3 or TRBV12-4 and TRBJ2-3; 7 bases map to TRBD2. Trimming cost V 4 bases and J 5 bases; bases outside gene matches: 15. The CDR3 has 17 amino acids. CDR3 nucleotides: TGTGCCAGCAGTTCCCCGGGAGGCGGGAATCGAGGAGATACGCAGTATTTT. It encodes CASSSPGGGNRGDTQYF.

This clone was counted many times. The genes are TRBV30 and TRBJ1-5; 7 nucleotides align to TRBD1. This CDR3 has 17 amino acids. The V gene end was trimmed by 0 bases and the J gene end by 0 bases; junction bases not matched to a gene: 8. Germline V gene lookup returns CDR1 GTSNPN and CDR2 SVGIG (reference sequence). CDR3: CAWSVLRDSYSNQPQHF. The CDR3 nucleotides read TGTGCCTGGAGTGTACTCCGGGACAGTTATAGCAATCAGCCCCAGCATTTT.

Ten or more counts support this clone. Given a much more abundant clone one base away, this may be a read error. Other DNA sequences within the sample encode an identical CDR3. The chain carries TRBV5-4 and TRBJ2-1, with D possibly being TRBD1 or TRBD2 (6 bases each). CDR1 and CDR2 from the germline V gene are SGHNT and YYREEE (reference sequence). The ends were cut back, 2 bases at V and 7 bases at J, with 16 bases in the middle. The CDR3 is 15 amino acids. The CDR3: CASSFGTPGGNEQFF. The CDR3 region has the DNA TGTGCCAGCAGCTTCGGGACACCTGGGGGGAATGAGCAGTTCTTC.

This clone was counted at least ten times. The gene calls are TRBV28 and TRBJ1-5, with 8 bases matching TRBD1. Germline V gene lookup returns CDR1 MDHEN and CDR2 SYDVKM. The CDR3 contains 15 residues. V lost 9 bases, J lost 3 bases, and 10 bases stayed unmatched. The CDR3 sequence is CASLGQARVNQPQHF. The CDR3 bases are TGTGCCAGTTTGGGACAGGCGCGGGTCAATCAGCCCCAGCATTTT. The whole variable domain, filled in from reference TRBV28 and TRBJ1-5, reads DVKVTQSSRYLVKRTGEKVFLECVQDMDHENMFWYRQDPGLGLRLIYFSYDVKMKEKGDIPEGYSVSREKKERFSLILESASTNQTSMYLCASLGQARVNQPQHFGDGTRLSIL.

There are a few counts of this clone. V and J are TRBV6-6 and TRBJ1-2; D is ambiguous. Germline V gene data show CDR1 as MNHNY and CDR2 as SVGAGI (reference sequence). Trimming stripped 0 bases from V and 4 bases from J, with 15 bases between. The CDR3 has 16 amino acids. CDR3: CASSYSYRAGGYGYTF. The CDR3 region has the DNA TGTGCCAGCAGTTACTCATACCGGGCAGGAGGCTATGGCTACACCTTC.

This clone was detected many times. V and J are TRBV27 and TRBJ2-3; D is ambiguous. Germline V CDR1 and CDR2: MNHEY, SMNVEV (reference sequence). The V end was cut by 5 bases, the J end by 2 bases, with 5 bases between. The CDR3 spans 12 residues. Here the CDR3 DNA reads TGTGCCAGCAGTCACCACACAGATACGCAGTATTTT. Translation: CASSHHTDTQYF.

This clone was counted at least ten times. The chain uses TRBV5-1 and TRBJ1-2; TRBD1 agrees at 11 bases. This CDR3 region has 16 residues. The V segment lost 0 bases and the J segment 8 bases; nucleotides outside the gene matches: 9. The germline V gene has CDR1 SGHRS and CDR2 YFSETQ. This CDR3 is CASSLDPGTGGGGYTF. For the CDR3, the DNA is TGCGCCAGCAGCTTGGACCCCGGGACAGGGGGAGGGGGCTACACCTTC.

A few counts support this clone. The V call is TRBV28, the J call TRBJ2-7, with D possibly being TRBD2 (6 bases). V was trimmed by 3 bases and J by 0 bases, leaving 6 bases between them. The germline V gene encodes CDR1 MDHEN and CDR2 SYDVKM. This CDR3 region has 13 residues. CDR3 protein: CASSFGSSYEQYF. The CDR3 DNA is TGTGCCAGCAGTTTCGGGAGCTCCTACGAGCAGTACTTC.

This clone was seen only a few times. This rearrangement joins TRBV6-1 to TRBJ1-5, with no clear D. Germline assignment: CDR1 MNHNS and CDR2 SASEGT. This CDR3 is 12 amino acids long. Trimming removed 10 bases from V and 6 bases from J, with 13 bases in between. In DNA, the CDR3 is TGTGCCACCCATGTCCGGGGTCAGCCCCAGCATTTT. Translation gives CATHVRGQPQHF.

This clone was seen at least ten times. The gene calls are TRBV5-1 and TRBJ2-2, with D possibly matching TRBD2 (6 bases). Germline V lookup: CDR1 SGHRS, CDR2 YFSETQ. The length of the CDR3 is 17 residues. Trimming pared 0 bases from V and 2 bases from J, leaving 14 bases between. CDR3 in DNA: TGCGCCAGCAGCTTGGGGTTGACGGGACTTAACACCGGGGAGCTGTTTTTT. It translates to CASSLGLTGLNTGELFF.